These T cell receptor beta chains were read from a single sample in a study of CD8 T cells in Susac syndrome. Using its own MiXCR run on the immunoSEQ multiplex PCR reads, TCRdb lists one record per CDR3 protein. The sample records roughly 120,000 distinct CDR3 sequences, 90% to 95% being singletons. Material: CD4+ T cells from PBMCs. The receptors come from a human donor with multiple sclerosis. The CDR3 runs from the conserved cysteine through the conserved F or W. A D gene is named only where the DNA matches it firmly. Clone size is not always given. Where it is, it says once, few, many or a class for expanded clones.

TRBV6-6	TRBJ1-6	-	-	TGTGCCAGCAGTCCCTGGGGGGTGCGGAATTCACCCCTCCACTTT	CASSPWGVRNSPLHF
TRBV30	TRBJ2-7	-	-	TGTGCCTGGGGGATGAGCCCTCTCTCCTACGAGCAGTACTTC	CAWGMSPLSYEQYF
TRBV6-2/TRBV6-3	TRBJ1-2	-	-	TGTGCCAGCAGTTACAGGGGGAAGTCCAATGGCTACACCTTC	CASSYRGKSNGYTF
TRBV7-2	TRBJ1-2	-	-	TGTGCCAGCAGCTTCGGGGTTTCATATGGCTACACCTTC	CASSFGVSYGYTF
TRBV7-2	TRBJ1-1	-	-	TGTGCCAGCAGCCCGGTTCGACAGATGAACACTGAAGCTTTCTTT	CASSPVRQMNTEAFF
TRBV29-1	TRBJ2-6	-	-	TGCAGCGTTGTCGCATTCGGCGGGGGGGCCAACGTCCTGACTTTC	CSVVAFGGGANVLTF
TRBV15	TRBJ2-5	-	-	TGTGCCACCAGCAGCCGCAGGGGAGAGACCCAGTACTTC	CATSSRRGETQYF
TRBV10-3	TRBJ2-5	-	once	TGTGCCATCAGTGAGGCGGGCCAAGAGACCCAGTACTTC	CAISEAGQETQYF
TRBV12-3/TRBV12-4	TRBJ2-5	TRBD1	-	TGTGCCAGCAGTTTAGACAGGGGGGATTTAGAGACCCAGTACTTC	CASSLDRGDLETQYF
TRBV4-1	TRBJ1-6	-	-	TGCGCCAGCAGCCAAGAAGGAGCAGGGGTGCCTTCACCCCTCCACTTT	CASSQEGAGVPSPLHF
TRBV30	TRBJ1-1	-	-	TGTGCCTGGAGTCCTCCTGGGCCCATGAACACTGAAGCTTTCTTT	CAWSPPGPMNTEAFF
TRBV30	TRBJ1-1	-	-	TGTGCCTTCGCCTCGACAAGACGAAACACTGAAGCTTTCTTT	CAFASTRRNTEAFF
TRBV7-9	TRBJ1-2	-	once	TGTGCCAGCAGCCCGGAGGGGGTACGTGGCTACACCTTC	CASSPEGVRGYTF
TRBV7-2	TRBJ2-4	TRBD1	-	TGTGCCAGCAGCCCGGGACAGGGTTGGAACATTCAGTACTTC	CASSPGQGWNIQYF
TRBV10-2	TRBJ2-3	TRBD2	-	TGCGCCAGCAGTGATCTTAGCGGGAGAGGTACAGATACGCAGTATTTT	CASSDLSGRGTDTQYF
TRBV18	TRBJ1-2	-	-	TGTGCCAGCTCCTCGGACGCGAAGTATGGCTACACCTTC	CASSSDAKYGYTF
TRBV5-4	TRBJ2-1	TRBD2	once	TGTGCCAGCAGCGCCGGGAAACTAGCGGGAGATAGTGAGCAGTTCTTC	CASSAGKLAGDSEQFF
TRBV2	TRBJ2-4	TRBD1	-	TGTGCCAGCAGTGAACATGGCAGGGGGAACATTCAGTACTTC	CASSEHGRGNIQYF
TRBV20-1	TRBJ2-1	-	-	TGCAGTGCTCCCTTGGGGGGCCACAATGAGCAGTTCTTC	CSAPLGGHNEQFF
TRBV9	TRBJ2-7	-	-	TGTGCCAGCAGCCCGCGGGACCCATCCTACGAGCAGTACTTC	CASSPRDPSYEQYF
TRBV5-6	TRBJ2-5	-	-	TGTGCCAGCAGCTTACAGGGCCGTTCAGAGACCCAGTACTTC	CASSLQGRSETQYF
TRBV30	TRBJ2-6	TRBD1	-	TGTGCCTGGACCCCAGGGACAGGTTTTTTCTCTGGGGCCAACGTCCTGACTTTC	CAWTPGTGFFSGANVLTF
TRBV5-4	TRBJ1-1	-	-	TGTGCCAGCAGCCCGGGACGGTGGAGCACTGAAGCTTTCTTT	CASSPGRWSTEAFF
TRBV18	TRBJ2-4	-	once	TGTGCCAGCTCACCACAAACCGGGACTCAGTACTTC	CASSPQTGTQYF
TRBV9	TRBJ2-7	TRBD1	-	TGTGCCAGCAGCGGTGGGGACAGGGGCCTCTACGAGCAGTACTTC	CASSGGDRGLYEQYF
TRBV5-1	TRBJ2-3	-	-	TGCGCCAGCAGCTTGCAGGTGAACACAGATACGCAGTATTTT	CASSLQVNTDTQYF
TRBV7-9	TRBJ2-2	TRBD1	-	TGTGCCAGCAGAGGACAGGCGAACACCGGGGAGCTGTTTTTT	CASRGQANTGELFF
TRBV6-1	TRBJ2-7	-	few	TGTGCCAGCAGCCTAACTCGGGGGCCCCAGGACGAGCAGTACTTC	CASSLTRGPQDEQYF
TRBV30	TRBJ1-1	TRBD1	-	TGTGCCTGGAGTGTTCCTCCAGGGGGCACTGAAGCTTTCTTT	CAWSVPPGGTEAFF
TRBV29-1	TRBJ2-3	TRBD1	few	TGCAGCGTTGGGCCGACAGGGCTGACAGATACGCAGTATTTT	CSVGPTGLTDTQYF
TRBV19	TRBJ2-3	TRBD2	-	TGTGCCAGTAGTATAACAGCGGGGGGTACAGATACGCAGTATTTT	CASSITAGGTDTQYF
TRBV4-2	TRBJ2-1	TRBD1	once	TGTGCCAGCAGCCACGGACAGGGAGAACACAATGAGCAGTTCTTC	CASSHGQGEHNEQFF
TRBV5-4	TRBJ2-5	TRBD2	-	TGTGCCAGCAGCTCAGCGGGGGTTGAGACCCAGTACTTC	CASSSAGVETQYF
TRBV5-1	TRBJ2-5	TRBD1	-	TGCGCCAGCAGGGCGGGACAGGGTTTTTCGGAGACCCAGTACTTC	CASRAGQGFSETQYF
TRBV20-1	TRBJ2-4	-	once	TGCAGTGCTAGAGGGCTAGTTATGTCCAAAAACATTCAGTACTTC	CSARGLVMSKNIQYF
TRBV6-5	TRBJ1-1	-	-	TGTGCCAGCAGCGACAGGAGAATGAACACTGAAGCTTTCTTT	CASSDRRMNTEAFF
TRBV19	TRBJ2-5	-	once	TGTGCCAGTAGCAACAGTATCAGGGGAGAGACCCAGTACTTC	CASSNSIRGETQYF
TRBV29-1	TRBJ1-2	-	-	TGCAGCGTGCTAACAAGCGGGTCCCTTCTCTACACCTTC	CSVLTSGSLLYTF
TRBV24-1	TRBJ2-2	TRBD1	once	TGTGCCACCAGTTCTGGGACAGTGAACACCGGGGAGCTGTTTTTT	CATSSGTVNTGELFF
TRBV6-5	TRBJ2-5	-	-	TGTGCCAGCACCCCGACGGCCTTCCAAGAGACCCAGTACTTC	CASTPTAFQETQYF
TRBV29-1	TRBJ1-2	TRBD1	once	TGCAGCATCAGGGGGCAGGACTATGGCTACACCTTC	CSIRGQDYGYTF
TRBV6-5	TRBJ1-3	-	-	TGTGCCAGCAGTTACTCGTCGGGAAACACCATATATTTT	CASSYSSGNTIYF
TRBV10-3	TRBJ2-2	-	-	TGTGCCATCAGTCCCGCGGACGGTAATCCAGGGGCCGGGGAGCTGTTTTTT	CAISPADGNPGAGELFF
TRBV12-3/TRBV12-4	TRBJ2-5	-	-	TGTGCCAGCAGTAACGGACACCCCACCCTGGGGACCCAGTACTTC	CASSNGHPTLGTQYF
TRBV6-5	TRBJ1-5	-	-	TGTGCCAGCAGGGGCGGGGGTAGCAATCAGCCCCAGCATTTT	CASRGGGSNQPQHF